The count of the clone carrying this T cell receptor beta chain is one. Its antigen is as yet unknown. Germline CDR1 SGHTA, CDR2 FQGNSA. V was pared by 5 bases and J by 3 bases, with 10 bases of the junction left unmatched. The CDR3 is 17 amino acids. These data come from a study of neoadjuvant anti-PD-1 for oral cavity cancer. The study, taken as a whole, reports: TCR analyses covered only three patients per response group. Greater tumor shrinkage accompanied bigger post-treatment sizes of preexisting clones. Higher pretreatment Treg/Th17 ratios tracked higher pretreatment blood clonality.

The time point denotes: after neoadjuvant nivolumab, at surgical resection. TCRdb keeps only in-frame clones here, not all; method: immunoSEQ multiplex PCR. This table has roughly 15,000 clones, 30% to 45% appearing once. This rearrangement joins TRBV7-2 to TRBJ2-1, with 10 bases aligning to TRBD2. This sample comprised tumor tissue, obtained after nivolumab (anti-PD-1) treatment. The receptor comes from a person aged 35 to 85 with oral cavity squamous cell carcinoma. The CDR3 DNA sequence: TGTGCCAGCAGCGGTTACCCTAGCGGGGGAGTCTACAATGAGCAGTTCTTC. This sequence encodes CASSGYPSGGVYNEQFF.